This T cell receptor (beta chain) was sequenced for a study of blood T cell repertoires in COVID-19. About the study: T cells, B-cell-depleted T cells, or PBMCs supplied cDNA or gDNA.

Per the original methods: Researchers report that nucleated cell counts were estimated from reference gene primer amplification. Measured with immunoSEQ multiplex PCR; TCRdb has only the in-frame clones, and not every one. Clone size and the V and J calls come from that table; the DNA yielded D and trimming. The sample has 130,000 or so clones, about 86% seen once. The sequenced material came from peripheral blood. This TCR was recovered from a woman between 55 and 75 years old with acute or convalescent COVID-19.

The CDR3 bases are TGTGCCAGCAGTTCCAGGAACAATCAGCCCCAGCATTTT. It translates to CASSSRNNQPQHF. V is TRBV6-5 and J is TRBJ1-5; D unclear. The CDR3 runs 13 residues. Germline V gives CDR1 MNHEY, CDR2 SVGAGI. Deletions cut 4 bases from V and 3 bases from J, with 7 bases between.